This T cell receptor beta chain was sequenced for a study of vaccination and CD4 T cells after COVID-19. About the study: Samples after vaccination came a median 72 days past dose two, ranging 14 to 241. Either a CEFX pool, an HIV-1 Nef pool, or no peptide was added to control cultures.

The treatment is: 10-day PBMC culture with coronavirus spike peptide pools or control peptides (ViraFEST assay). By share, this clonotype ranks as medium-sized. The target antigen is unknown. Unmatched junction bases numbered 7, after V lost 0 bases and J lost 5 bases. The germline gives CDR1 DFQATT, CDR2 SNEGSKA (reference sequence). The CDR3 consists of 15 residues. The study sequenced cultured CD4+ T cell DNA using the Oncomine TCR Beta short-read assay. TCRdb ran MiXCR on the PCR reads and lists one entry per CDR3 protein. The table shows approximately 7,000 distinct CDR3 sequences, with about 25% occurring only once.

This sample comprised CD4+ T cells from blood, cultured in vitro, obtained after SARS-CoV-2 vaccination. The V call is TRBV20-1, the J call TRBJ2-5, with 9 bases aligning to TRBD2. The receptor was derived from a human donor who had recovered from COVID-19. CDR3 protein: CSARDPATSGETQYF. CDR3 coding DNA: TGCAGTGCTAGAGATCCCGCGACTAGCGGCGAGACCCAGTACTTC.